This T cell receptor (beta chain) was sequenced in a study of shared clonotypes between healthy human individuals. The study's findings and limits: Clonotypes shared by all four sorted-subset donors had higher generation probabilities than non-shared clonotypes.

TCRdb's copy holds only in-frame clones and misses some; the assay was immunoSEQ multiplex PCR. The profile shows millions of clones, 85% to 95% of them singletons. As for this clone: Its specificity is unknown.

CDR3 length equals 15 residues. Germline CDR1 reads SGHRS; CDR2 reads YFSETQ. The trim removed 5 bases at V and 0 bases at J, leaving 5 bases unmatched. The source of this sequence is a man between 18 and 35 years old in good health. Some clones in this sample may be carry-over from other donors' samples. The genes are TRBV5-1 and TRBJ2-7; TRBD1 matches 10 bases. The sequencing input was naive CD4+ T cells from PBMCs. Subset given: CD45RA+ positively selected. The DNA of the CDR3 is TGCGCCAGCAGTCGCCGGGACAGGGGCTCCTACGAGCAGTACTTC. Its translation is CASSRRDRGSYEQYF. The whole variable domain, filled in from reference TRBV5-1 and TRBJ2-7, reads KAGVTQTPRYLIKTRGQQVTLSCSPISGHRSVSWYQQTPGQGLQFLFEYFSETQRNKGNFPGRFSGRQFSNSRSEMNVSTLELGDSALYLCASSRRDRGSYEQYFGPGTRLTVT.